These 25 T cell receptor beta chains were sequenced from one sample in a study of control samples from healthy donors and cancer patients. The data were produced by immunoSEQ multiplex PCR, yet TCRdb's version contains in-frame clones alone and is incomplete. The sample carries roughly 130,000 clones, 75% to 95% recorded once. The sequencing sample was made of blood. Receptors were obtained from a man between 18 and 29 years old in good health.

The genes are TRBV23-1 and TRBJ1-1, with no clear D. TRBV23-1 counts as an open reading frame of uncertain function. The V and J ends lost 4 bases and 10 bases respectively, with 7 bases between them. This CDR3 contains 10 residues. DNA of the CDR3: TGCGCCAGCAGTCGGTTTTCAGCTTTCTTT. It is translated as CASSRFSAFF.

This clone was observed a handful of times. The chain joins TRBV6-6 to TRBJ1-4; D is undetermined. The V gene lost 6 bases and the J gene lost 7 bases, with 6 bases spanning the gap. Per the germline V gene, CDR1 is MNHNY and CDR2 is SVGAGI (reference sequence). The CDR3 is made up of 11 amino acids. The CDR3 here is CASRLAEKLFF. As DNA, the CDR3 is TGTGCCAGCAGACTAGCTGAAAAACTGTTTTTT.

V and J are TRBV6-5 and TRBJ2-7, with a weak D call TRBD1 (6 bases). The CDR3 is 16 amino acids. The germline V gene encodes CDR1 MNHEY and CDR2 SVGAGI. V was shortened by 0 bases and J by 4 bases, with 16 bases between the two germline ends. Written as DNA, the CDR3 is TGTGCCAGCAGTTACTCCGCAGGGGACCCTCCTTACGAGCAGTACTTC. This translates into CASSYSAGDPPYEQYF.

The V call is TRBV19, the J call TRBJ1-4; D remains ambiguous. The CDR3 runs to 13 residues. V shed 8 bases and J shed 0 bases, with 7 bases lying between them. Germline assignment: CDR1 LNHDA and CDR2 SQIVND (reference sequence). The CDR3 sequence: CASSRSTNEKLFF. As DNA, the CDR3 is TGTGCCAGTTCCCGGTCAACTAATGAAAAACTGTTTTTT.

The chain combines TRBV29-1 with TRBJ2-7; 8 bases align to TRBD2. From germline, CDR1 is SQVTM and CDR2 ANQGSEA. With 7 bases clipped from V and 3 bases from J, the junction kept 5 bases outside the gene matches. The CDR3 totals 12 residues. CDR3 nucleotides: TGCAGCGCTTGGACTAGCCGCTACGAGCAGTACGTC. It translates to CSAWTSRYEQYV.

CDR3 in amino acids: CAWSVRRGDYGYTF. The CDR3 DNA sequence: TGTGCCTGGAGTGTACGTCGGGGTGACTATGGCTACACCTTC. The V call is TRBV30, the J call TRBJ1-2; D is unclear. The CDR3 is made up of 14 amino acids. CDR1 is GTSNPN and CDR2 is SVGIG in the germline V gene (reference sequence). Trimming left V 0 bases short and J 3 bases short, with 11 bases between. Drawing the rest from reference TRBV30 and TRBJ1-2, the complete variable domain is SQTIHQWPATLVQPVGSPLSLECTVEGTSNPNLYWYRQAAGRGLQLLFYSVGIGQISSEVPQNLSASRPQDRQFILSSKKLLLSDSGFYLCAWSVRRGDYGYTFGSGTRLTVV.

The CDR3 bases are TGTGCCAGCAGTGCCGGGGGGTTTTACGAGCAGTACGTC. Protein product: CASSAGGFYEQYV. The V gene is TRBV12-3 or TRBV12-4, the J gene TRBJ2-7; 7 bases line up with TRBD2. The CDR3 contains 13 residues. The J segment lost 4 bases and the V segment lost 5 bases, leaving 5 bases of the junction unmatched.

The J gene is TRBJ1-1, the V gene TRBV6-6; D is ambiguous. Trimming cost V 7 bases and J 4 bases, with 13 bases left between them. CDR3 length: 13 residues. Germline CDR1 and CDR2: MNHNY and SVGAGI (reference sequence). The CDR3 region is CASTAGVGTEAFF. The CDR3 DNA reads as TGTGCCAGCACCGCCGGGGTTGGCACTGAAGCTTTCTTT.

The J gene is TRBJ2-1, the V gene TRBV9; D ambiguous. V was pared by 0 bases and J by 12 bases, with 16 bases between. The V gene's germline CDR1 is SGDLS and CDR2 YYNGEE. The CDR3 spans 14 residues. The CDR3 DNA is TGTGCCAGCAGCGTAGGACCCCCGAATACGATGCAGTTCTTC. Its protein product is CASSVGPPNTMQFF.

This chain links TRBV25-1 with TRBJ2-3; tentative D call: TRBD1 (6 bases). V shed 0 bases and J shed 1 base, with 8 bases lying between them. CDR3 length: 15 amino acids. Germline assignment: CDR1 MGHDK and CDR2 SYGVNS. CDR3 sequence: CASSEYGGGTDTQYF. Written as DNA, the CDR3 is TGTGCCAGCAGTGAATATGGGGGCGGCACAGATACGCAGTATTTT.

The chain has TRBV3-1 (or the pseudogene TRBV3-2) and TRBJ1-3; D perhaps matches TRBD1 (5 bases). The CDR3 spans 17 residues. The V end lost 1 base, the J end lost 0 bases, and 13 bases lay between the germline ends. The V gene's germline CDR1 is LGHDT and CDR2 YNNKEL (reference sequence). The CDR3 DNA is TGTGCCAGCAGCCAAGGTCGCGACAGCCGCTCTGGAAACACCATATATTTT. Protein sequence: CASSQGRDSRSGNTIYF.

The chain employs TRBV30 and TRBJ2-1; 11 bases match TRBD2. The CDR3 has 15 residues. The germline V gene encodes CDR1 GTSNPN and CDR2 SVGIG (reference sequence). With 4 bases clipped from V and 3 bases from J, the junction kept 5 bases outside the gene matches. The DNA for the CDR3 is TGTGCCTGGAAGGCACTAGCGGGAGTCTACAATGAGCAGTTCTTC. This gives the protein CAWKALAGVYNEQFF.

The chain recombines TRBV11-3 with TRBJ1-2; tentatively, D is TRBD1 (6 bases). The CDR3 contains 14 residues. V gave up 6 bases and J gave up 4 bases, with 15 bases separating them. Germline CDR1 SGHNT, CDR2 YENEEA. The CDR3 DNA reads TGTGCCAGCAGACCGGGACACAGCCCCTATGGCTACACCTTC. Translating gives CASRPGHSPYGYTF.

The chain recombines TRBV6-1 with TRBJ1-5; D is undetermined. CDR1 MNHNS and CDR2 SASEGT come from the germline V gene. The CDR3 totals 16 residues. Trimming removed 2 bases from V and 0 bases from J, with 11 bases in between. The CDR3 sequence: CASSEMFFDSNQPQHF. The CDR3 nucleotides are TGTGCCAGCAGTGAAATGTTCTTCGATAGCAATCAGCCCCAGCATTTT.

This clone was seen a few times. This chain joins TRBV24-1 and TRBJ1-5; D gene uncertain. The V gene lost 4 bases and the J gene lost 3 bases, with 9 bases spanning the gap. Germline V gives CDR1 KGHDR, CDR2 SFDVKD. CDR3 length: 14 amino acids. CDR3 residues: CATSDNRNNQPQHF. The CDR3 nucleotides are TGTGCCACCAGTGACAATCGGAACAATCAGCCCCAGCATTTT.

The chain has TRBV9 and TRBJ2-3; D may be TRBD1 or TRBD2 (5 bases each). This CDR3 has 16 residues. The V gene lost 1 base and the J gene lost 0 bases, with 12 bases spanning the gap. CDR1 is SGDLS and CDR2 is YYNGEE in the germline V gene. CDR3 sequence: CASSVYGGASTDTQYF. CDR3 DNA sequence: TGTGCCAGCAGCGTATATGGGGGTGCTAGCACAGATACGCAGTATTTT.

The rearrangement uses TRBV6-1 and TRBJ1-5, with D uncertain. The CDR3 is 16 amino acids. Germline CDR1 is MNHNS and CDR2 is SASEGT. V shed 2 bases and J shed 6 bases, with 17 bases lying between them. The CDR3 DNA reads TGTGCCAGCAGTGAATTAGCAGGCAACCCCGTTCAGCCCCAGCATTTT. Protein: CASSELAGNPVQPQHF.

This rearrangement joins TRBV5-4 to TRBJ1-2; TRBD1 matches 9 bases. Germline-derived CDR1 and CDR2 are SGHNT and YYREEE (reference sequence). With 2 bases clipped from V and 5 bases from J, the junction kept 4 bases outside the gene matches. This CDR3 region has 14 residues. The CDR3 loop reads CASSLQGAQYGYTF. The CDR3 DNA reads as TGTGCCAGCAGCTTACAGGGGGCCCAATATGGCTACACCTTC.

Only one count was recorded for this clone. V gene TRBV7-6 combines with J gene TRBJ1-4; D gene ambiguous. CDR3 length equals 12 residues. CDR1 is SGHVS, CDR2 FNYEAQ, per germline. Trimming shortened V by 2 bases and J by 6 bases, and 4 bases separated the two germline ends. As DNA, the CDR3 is TGTGCCAGCAGCTTACCGTATGAAAAACTGTTTTTT. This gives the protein CASSLPYEKLFF.

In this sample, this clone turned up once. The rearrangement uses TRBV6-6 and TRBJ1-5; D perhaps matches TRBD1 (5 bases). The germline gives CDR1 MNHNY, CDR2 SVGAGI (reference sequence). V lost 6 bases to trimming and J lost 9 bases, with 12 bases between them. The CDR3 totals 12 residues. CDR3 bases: TGTGCCAGCAGCCAGGGTCTTGGGCCCCAGCATTTT. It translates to CASSQGLGPQHF.

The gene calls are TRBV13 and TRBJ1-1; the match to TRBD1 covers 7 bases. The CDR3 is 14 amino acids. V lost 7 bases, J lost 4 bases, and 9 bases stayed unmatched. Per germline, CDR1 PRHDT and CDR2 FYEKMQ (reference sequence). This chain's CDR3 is CASTLQGWGTEAFF. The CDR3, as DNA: TGTGCCAGCACCCTACAGGGGTGGGGCACTGAAGCTTTCTTT.

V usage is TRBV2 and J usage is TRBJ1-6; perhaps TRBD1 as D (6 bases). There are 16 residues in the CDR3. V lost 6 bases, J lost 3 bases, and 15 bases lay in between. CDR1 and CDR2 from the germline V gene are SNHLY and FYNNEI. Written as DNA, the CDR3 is TGTGCCAGCAGGGACGGAGGACAGCTCTATAATTCACCCCTCCACTTT. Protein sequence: CASRDGGQLYNSPLHF.

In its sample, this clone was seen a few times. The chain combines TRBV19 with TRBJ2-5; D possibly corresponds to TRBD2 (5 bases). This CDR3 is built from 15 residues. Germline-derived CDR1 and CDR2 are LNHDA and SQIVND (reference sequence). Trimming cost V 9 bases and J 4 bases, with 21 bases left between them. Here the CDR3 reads CARRVASSFRETQYF. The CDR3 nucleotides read TGTGCCAGGAGGGTGGCTAGCTCCTTTAGAGAGACCCAGTACTTC.

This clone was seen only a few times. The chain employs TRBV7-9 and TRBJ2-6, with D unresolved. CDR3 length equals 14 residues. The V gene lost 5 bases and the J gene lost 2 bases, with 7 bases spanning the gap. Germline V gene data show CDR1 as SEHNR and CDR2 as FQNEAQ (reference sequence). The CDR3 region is CASSLNTGANVLTF. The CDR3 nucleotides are TGTGCCAGCAGCCTGAATACTGGGGCCAACGTCCTGACTTTC.

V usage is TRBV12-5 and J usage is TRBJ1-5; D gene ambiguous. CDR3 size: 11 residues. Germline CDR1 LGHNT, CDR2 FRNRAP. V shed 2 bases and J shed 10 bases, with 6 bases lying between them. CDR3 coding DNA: TGTGCTAGTGGTTTGAGGGTACCCCAGCATTTT. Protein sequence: CASGLRVPQHF.